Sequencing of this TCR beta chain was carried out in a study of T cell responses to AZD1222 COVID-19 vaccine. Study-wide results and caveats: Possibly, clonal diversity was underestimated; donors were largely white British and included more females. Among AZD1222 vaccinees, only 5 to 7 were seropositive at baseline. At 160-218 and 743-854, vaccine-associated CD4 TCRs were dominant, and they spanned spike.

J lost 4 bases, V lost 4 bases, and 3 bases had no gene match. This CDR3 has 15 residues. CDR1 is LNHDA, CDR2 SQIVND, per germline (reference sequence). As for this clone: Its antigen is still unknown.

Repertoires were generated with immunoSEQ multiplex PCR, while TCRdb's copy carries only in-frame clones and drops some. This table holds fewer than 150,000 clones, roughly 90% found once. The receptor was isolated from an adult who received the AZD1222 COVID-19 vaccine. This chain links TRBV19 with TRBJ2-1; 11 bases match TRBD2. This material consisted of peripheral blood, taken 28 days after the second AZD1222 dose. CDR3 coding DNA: TGTGCCAGTAGTACGCTAGCGGGGGGTTACAATGAGCAGTTCTTC. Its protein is CASSTLAGGYNEQFF.